The 25 T cell receptor beta chains listed next were all sequenced from one sample in a study of control samples from healthy donors and cancer patients (dated by TCRdb to between 2020 and 2021). Libraries were built with the immunoSEQ multiplex PCR assay. TCRdb provides this immuneACCESS table in a form limited to in-frame rearrangements. Some clones are lacking; in checked studies, under half of them reflect an unresolved V gene, and why the rest are absent is not known. The sample yields about 47,000 clones; about 80% were counted once. The ten largest make up around 10% of the sample. Sequences were obtained from blood. These receptors were taken from a man in his 70s in good health.

CDR3 sequence reads: CASSEQLGGEDNEQFF. The DNA for the CDR3 is TGTGCCAGCAGTGAACAGCTCGGCGGTGAGGACAATGAGCAGTTCTTC. The chain carries TRBV25-1 and TRBJ2-1, with no clear D. Germline lookup yields CDR1 MGHDK and CDR2 SYGVNS. V was shortened by 2 bases and J by 5 bases, with 16 bases between the two germline ends. This CDR3 has 16 amino acids.

The chain uses TRBV5-1 and TRBJ2-7, with D perhaps TRBD2 (6 bases). Germline assignment: CDR1 SGHRS and CDR2 YFSETQ. This CDR3 has 14 amino acids. Trimming stripped 1 base from V and 1 base from J, with 9 bases between. CDR3 protein: CASSLWEVSYEQYF. The CDR3, as DNA: TGCGCCAGCAGCTTGTGGGAGGTATCCTACGAGCAGTACTTC.

The chain links TRBV19 to TRBJ2-6; D remains ambiguous. Germline V lookup: CDR1 LNHDA, CDR2 SQIVND (reference sequence). Trimming took off 3 bases at V and 0 bases at J, with 6 bases between the two ends. This CDR3 spans 15 amino acids. CDR3 DNA: TGTGCCAGTAGTATTGGGCGCTCTGGGGCCAACGTCCTGACTTTC. Translated, it gives CASSIGRSGANVLTF.

This rearrangement joins TRBV10-2 to TRBJ1-1; no definite D call. The length of the CDR3 is 13 residues. Trimming removed 7 bases at V and 3 bases at J, with 12 bases between. Germline CDR1 WSHSY, CDR2 SAAADI. The CDR3 coding sequence is TGCGCCAGCACCCGGGGAGCCTACACTGAAGCTTTCTTT. This codes for CASTRGAYTEAFF.

This chain links TRBV6-5 with TRBJ1-6; D remains unclear. The CDR3 spans 16 residues. Trimming took 0 bases from V and 14 from J, leaving 20 bases between them. Germline-derived CDR1 and CDR2 are MNHEY and SVGAGI. In DNA, the CDR3 is TGTGCCAGCAGTTACTCGTTCCCGGGTCGTGCAGAGGCCCTCCACTTT. Residues: CASSYSFPGRAEALHF.

The J gene is TRBJ2-7, the V gene TRBV6-6; the match to TRBD2 covers 12 bases. The CDR3 runs to 13 residues. The V and J ends lost 6 bases and 3 bases, in that order; junction bases with no gene match: 0. Germline CDR1 is MNHNY and CDR2 is SVGAGI (reference sequence). CDR3 coding DNA: TGTGCCAGCAGGGGACTAGCGGGCTACGAGCAGTACTTC. This codes for CASRGLAGYEQYF.

The table lists this clone with a few counts. This sequence joins TRBV19 and TRBJ2-3; 7 nucleotides line up with TRBD2. CDR1 is LNHDA, CDR2 SQIVND, per germline (reference sequence). This CDR3 contains 14 residues. V was clipped by 5 bases and J by 2 bases; unmatched bases: 4. The DNA for the CDR3 is TGTGCCAGTAGTGCCGCGGGGGACACAGATACGCAGTATTTT. It codes for CASSAAGDTDTQYF.

The chain has TRBV7-3 and TRBJ2-3; D might be TRBD2 (6 bases). With 4 bases removed from V and 3 bases from J, the gap between germline ends came to 14 bases. CDR3 length: 15 amino acids. Germline V gene sequence: CDR1 SGHTA, CDR2 FQGTGA. The CDR3 region is CASSSKGLRTDTQYF. CDR3 bases: TGTGCCAGCAGCTCAAAGGGACTGCGAACAGATACGCAGTATTTT.

DNA of the CDR3: TGTGCCAGCAGTCTGGACAGGGGGCGTTGGGAGACCCAGTACTTC. Protein product: CASSLDRGRWETQYF. This chain links TRBV2 with TRBJ2-5, with 11 bases lining up with TRBD1. CDR3 length: 15 amino acids. The germline V gene encodes CDR1 SNHLY and CDR2 FYNNEI. Unmatched junction bases numbered 7, after V lost 5 bases and J lost 5 bases.

This rearrangement joins TRBV15 to TRBJ2-1; D is perhaps TRBD2 (5 bases). The CDR3 runs 16 residues. The V end lost 0 bases, the J end lost 3 bases, and 12 bases lay between the germline ends. CDR1 and CDR2 from the germline V gene are LNHNV and YYDKDF (reference sequence). CDR3 in amino acids: CATSRDLSGYYNEQFF. CDR3 DNA: TGTGCCACCAGCAGAGATTTGAGCGGATACTACAATGAGCAGTTCTTC.

The chain recombines TRBV10-1 with TRBJ1-4; 10 bases agree with TRBD1. Losses at the gene ends were 6 bases for V and 10 bases for J; bases not matched to a gene: 14. The V gene's germline CDR1 is WNHNN and CDR2 SYGVQD (reference sequence). The CDR3 consists of 16 residues. CDR3: CASSAGTGALFGKLFF. The CDR3 nucleotides are TGCGCCAGCAGCGCCGGGACAGGGGCCCTGTTTGGAAAACTGTTTTTT.

The V call is TRBV2, the J call TRBJ1-1; D may be TRBD1 (5 bases). The V end was cut by 6 bases, the J end by 2 bases, with 13 bases between. Germline V gene data show CDR1 as SNHLY and CDR2 as FYNNEI. This CDR3 is built from 14 residues. CDR3 in amino acids: CASRAGLVNTEAFF. For the CDR3, the DNA is TGTGCCAGCAGGGCAGGGCTAGTCAACACTGAAGCTTTCTTT.

The chain employs TRBV5-8 and TRBJ1-4, with 7 bases lining up with TRBD1. The CDR3 sequence is 15 residues long. CDR1 and CDR2 from the germline V gene are SGHTS and YDEGEE. The V gene end was trimmed by 4 bases and the J gene end by 1 base; junction bases not matched to a gene: 4. CDR3 loop: CASSVNRGTNEKLFF. Written as DNA, the CDR3 is TGTGCCAGCAGCGTAAACAGGGGAACTAATGAAAAACTGTTTTTT.

V and J are TRBV19 and TRBJ1-5; D is undetermined. The CDR3 has 13 residues. Germline V gene lookup returns CDR1 LNHDA and CDR2 SQIVND (reference sequence). With 5 bases removed from V and 3 bases from J, the gap between germline ends came to 8 bases. The chain's CDR3 is CASSRQVNQPQHF. The CDR3 DNA sequence: TGTGCCAGTAGTCGGCAGGTCAATCAGCCCCAGCATTTT.

The chain has TRBV2 and TRBJ1-5; D is unresolved. Germline V gene sequence: CDR1 SNHLY, CDR2 FYNNEI. This CDR3 is 14 amino acids long. Trimming took 7 bases from V and 7 from J, leaving 17 bases between them. Here the CDR3 reads CASTGALGAQPQHF. The CDR3, as DNA: TGTGCCAGCACCGGAGCCCTGGGCGCCCAGCCCCAGCATTTT. Full variable domain (remainder filled in from reference TRBV2 and TRBJ1-5): EPEVTQTPSHQVTQMGQEVILRCVPISNHLYFYWYRQILGQKVEFLVSFYNNEISEKSEIFDDQFSVERPDGSNFTLKIRSTKLEDSAMYFCASTGALGAQPQHFGDGTRLSIL.

The V call is TRBV7-9, the J call TRBJ2-1; tentative D call: TRBD2 (6 bases). The germline V gene encodes CDR1 SEHNR and CDR2 FQNEAQ (reference sequence). V gave up 5 bases and J gave up 0 bases, with 14 bases separating them. This CDR3 is built from 16 residues. The CDR3 is CASSPGTLVSYNEQFF. DNA of the CDR3: TGTGCCAGCAGCCCCGGGACTTTAGTCTCCTACAATGAGCAGTTCTTC.

V gene TRBV7-9 combines with J gene TRBJ2-7, with D possibly being TRBD2 (5 bases). Trimming left V 5 bases short and J 6 bases short, with 14 bases between. Looked up from germline, CDR1 is SEHNR and CDR2 is FQNEAQ (reference sequence). The CDR3 covers 13 residues. In nucleotides, the CDR3 is TGTGCCAGCAGCCGCGGAGAGGGCCTCGAGCAGTACTTC. This encodes CASSRGEGLEQYF.

The V call is TRBV5-6, the J call TRBJ2-1, with D perhaps assigned TRBD1 or TRBD2 (5 bases each). The CDR3 length is 14 residues. From germline, CDR1 is SGHDT and CDR2 YYEEEE. Trimming removed 4 bases from V and 2 bases from J, with 10 bases in between. The DNA for the CDR3 is TGTGCCAGCAGCGGGACGGGTCCCTACAATGAGCAGTTCTTC. Amino acid sequence: CASSGTGPYNEQFF.

The CDR3 DNA reads as TGTGCCAGCTCACCACAGGGGGCTCTGAATTCACCCCTCCACTTT. It codes for CASSPQGALNSPLHF. The J gene is TRBJ1-6, the V gene TRBV18; TRBD1 aligns across 7 bases. With 1 base clipped from V and 7 bases from J, the junction kept 4 bases outside the gene matches. In germline, CDR1 is KGHSH, CDR2 LQKENI. This CDR3 contains 15 residues.

The CDR3 region is CASSFGTGQETQYF. As DNA, the CDR3 is TGTGCCAGCAGCTTTGGGACAGGCCAAGAGACCCAGTACTTC. The chain uses TRBV7-9 and TRBJ2-5, with 8 nucleotides matching TRBD1. The CDR3 runs 14 residues. V lost 3 bases and J lost 1; bases outside the gene matches: 1. CDR1 SEHNR and CDR2 FQNEAQ come from the germline V gene (reference sequence).

This clone was detected once. The V and J genes are TRBV29-1 and TRBJ1-1; no clear D. This CDR3 spans 12 amino acids. Germline CDR1 is SQVTM and CDR2 is ANQGSEA. V shed 0 bases and J shed 11 bases, with 13 bases lying between them. Written as DNA, the CDR3 is TGCAGCGTTGAAGATTCGAGGTTCGGTGCTTTCTTT. It encodes CSVEDSRFGAFF.

This chain links TRBV6-6 with TRBJ2-3; 14 positions match TRBD2. V trimming: 7 bases; J trimming: 5 bases; junction bases outside the gene matches: 8. CDR1 is MNHNY, CDR2 SVGAGI, per germline (reference sequence). The CDR3 consists of 16 residues. The DNA of the CDR3 is TGTGCCAGCAAGGGACCGACTAGCGGGAGGGGAGATACGCAGTATTTT. This sequence encodes CASKGPTSGRGDTQYF.

The genes are TRBV15 and TRBJ2-6; no definite D call. V lost 4 bases and J 4 bases, leaving 17 bases between the germline ends. Germline V gene data show CDR1 as LNHNV and CDR2 as YYDKDF (reference sequence). The length of the CDR3 is 17 residues. The chain's CDR3 is CATSNPPFGRGANVLTF. The CDR3 region has the DNA TGTGCCACCAGCAACCCTCCATTTGGAAGAGGGGCCAACGTCCTGACTTTC.

The sample holds a few counts of this clone. The chain carries TRBV19 and TRBJ1-5; D might be TRBD1 (5 bases). Per germline, CDR1 LNHDA and CDR2 SQIVND (reference sequence). Trimming shortened V by 1 base and J by 0 bases, and 10 bases separated the two germline ends. The CDR3 runs to 16 residues. The CDR3 region has the DNA TGTGCCAGTAGTATAGGGGGCCCCAATAGCAATCAGCCCCAGCATTTT. It translates to CASSIGGPNSNQPQHF. The whole variable domain, filled in from reference TRBV19 and TRBJ1-5, reads DGGITQSPKYLFRKEGQNVTLSCEQNLNHDAMYWYRQDPGQGLRLIYYSQIVNDFQKGDIAEGYSVSREKKESFPLTVTSAQKNPTAFYLCASSIGGPNSNQPQHFGDGTRLSIL.

CDR3 sequence: CASSLTGNPYEQYF. The CDR3 DNA is TGTGCCAGCAGTCTAACAGGTAACCCCTACGAGCAGTACTTC. V gene TRBV6-6 combines with J gene TRBJ2-7, with D perhaps matching TRBD1 (5 bases). V was clipped by 5 bases and J by 2 bases, with 13 bases between them. The V gene's germline CDR1 is MNHNY and CDR2 SVGAGI (reference sequence). There are 14 residues in the CDR3.